This is a list of T cell receptor beta chains from one sample in a study of blood T cell repertoires in COVID-19. Some clones are missing from TCRdb's copy, which holds only in-frame ones; the method was immunoSEQ multiplex PCR. The sample lists hundreds of thousands of clones, around 82% occurring once. The sequenced material came from peripheral blood. Receptor source: a woman in her fifties or sixties with acute or convalescent COVID-19. CDR3s include the opening cysteine and the closing phenylalanine or tryptophan.

j_gene: TRBJ2-5
len: 15
v_gene: TRBV10-3
CDR3aa: CAISEGLRRPETQYF

j_gene: TRBJ2-5
len: 15
v_gene: TRBV19
CDR3aa: CASSIYSGVQETQYF

j_gene: TRBJ2-7
len: 16
v_gene: TRBV4-1
CDR3aa: CASSQKLDRYSYEQYF

j_gene: TRBJ2-5
len: 16
v_gene: TRBV4-1
CDR3aa: CASSQDAIGGGETQYF

j_gene: TRBJ2-6
len: 17
v_gene: TRBV5-1
CDR3aa: CASSGQTGRSGANVLTF

j_gene: TRBJ2-5
len: 16
v_gene: TRBV5-8
CDR3aa: CASSLARMARGGTQYF

j_gene: TRBJ2-5
len: 15
v_gene: TRBV6-1
CDR3aa: CASSDAGGGWETQYF

j_gene: TRBJ2-7
len: 14
v_gene: TRBV25-1
CDR3aa: CASSSWTGANEQYF

j_gene: TRBJ1-2
len: 15
v_gene: TRBV28
CDR3aa: CASSSGTGSHYGYTF

j_gene: TRBJ1-2
len: 12
v_gene: TRBV28
CDR3aa: CASSLSRRGYTF

j_gene: TRBJ2-7
len: 14
v_gene: TRBV5-4
CDR3aa: CASSPPLSPYEQYF

j_gene: TRBJ1-1
len: 13
v_gene: TRBV29-1
CDR3aa: CSVGVEGRTEAFF

j_gene: TRBJ1-5
len: 15
v_gene: TRBV6-1
CDR3aa: CASSDGGYGNQPQHF

j_gene: TRBJ1-3
len: 13
v_gene: TRBV5-1
CDR3aa: CASSSTGGNTIYF

j_gene: TRBJ1-5
len: 16
v_gene: TRBV27
CDR3aa: CASRLDRAFSNQPQHF

j_gene: TRBJ2-7
len: 13
v_gene: TRBV5-8
CDR3aa: CASGNLAGGLSNF

j_gene: TRBJ2-7
len: 14
v_gene: TRBV6-5
CDR3aa: CASSSSGSSYEQYF

j_gene: TRBJ2-1
len: 14
v_gene: TRBV2
CDR3aa: CASSQDTGNNEQFF

j_gene: TRBJ2-1
len: 15
v_gene: TRBV3-1/TRBV3-2
CDR3aa: CASSQVARAYNEQFF

j_gene: TRBJ2-3
len: 16
v_gene: TRBV2
CDR3aa: CASRESRDRGGNTQYF

j_gene: TRBJ2-7
len: 15
v_gene: TRBV5-4
CDR3aa: CASSTRQGPTYEQYF

j_gene: TRBJ2-1
len: 13
v_gene: TRBV7-3
CDR3aa: CASSLIGGSEQFF

j_gene: TRBJ2-7
len: 14
v_gene: TRBV27
CDR3aa: CASSLPSVPYEQYF

j_gene: TRBJ2-7
len: 15
v_gene: TRBV15
CDR3aa: CATSLGDSDLYEQYF

j_gene: TRBJ1-1
len: 13
v_gene: TRBV10-1
CDR3aa: CASSGQLNTEAFF

j_gene: TRBJ1-5
len: 17
v_gene: TRBV4-1
CDR3aa: CASSQDNRVRGNQPQHF

j_gene: TRBJ2-7
len: 11
v_gene: TRBV19
CDR3aa: CASQRPYEQYF

j_gene: TRBJ2-3
len: 15
v_gene: TRBV10-1
CDR3aa: CASSEGTGGRDTQYF

j_gene: TRBJ2-7
len: 17
v_gene: TRBV27
CDR3aa: CASSRPPGGGVFHEQYF

j_gene: TRBJ1-5
len: 14
v_gene: TRBV19
CDR3aa: CASTLRGGYQPQHF

j_gene: TRBJ1-2
len: 14
v_gene: TRBV19
CDR3aa: CASRQGINNYGYTF

j_gene: TRBJ1-1
len: 11
v_gene: TRBV20-1
CDR3aa: CSARQNTEAFF

j_gene: TRBJ2-7
len: 17
v_gene: TRBV5-1
CDR3aa: CASSLRGGASRGYEQYF

j_gene: TRBJ2-3
len: 11
v_gene: TRBV20-1
CDR3aa: CSAESQGPQYF

j_gene: TRBJ1-2
len: 14
v_gene: TRBV6-5
CDR3aa: CASSSTAGRGGYTF

j_gene: TRBJ2-3
len: 13
v_gene: TRBV11-3
CDR3aa: CASSLVQAGTQYF

j_gene: TRBJ2-2
len: 17
v_gene: TRBV5-1
CDR3aa: CASSLAFVTGGSGELFF

j_gene: TRBJ2-1
len: 14
v_gene: TRBV18
CDR3aa: CASSGTSGNNEQFF

j_gene: TRBJ2-5
len: 15
v_gene: TRBV3-1/TRBV3-2
CDR3aa: CASSQLLAGAETQYF

j_gene: TRBJ2-1
len: 15
v_gene: TRBV5-1
CDR3aa: CASSLTGARYNEQFF

j_gene: TRBJ2-7
len: 13
v_gene: TRBV28
CDR3aa: CASSFEGWGEQYF

j_gene: TRBJ1-2
len: 15
v_gene: TRBV18
CDR3aa: CASSPNRGSDDGYTF

j_gene: TRBJ2-5
len: 16
v_gene: TRBV5-1
CDR3aa: CASKTWGLGDQETQYF

j_gene: TRBJ2-2
len: 17
v_gene: TRBV11-3
CDR3aa: CASSYSTGQAFTGELFF